These T cell receptor beta chains were read from a single sample in a study of cytomegalovirus exposure and HLA in healthy donors. Profiling relied on immunoSEQ multiplex PCR, and the TCRdb table lists in-frame clones only, not all of them. This table has about 70,000 clones, around 70% appearing once. Material: PBMCs. Receptor source: a human donor in good health. CDR3s include the opening cysteine and the closing phenylalanine or tryptophan. The D gene is left open where the match is weak. The size entry is marked missing in some rows and otherwise reads once, few, many or a size class.

d_gene: TRBD2
abundance: .
j_gene: TRBJ2-7
v_gene: TRBV28
CDR3nt: TGTGCCAGCAGTTTAACCCCAGGGAGGGGTGACGAGCAGTACTTC
CDR3aa: CASSLTPGRGDEQYF

d_gene: TRBD2
abundance: .
j_gene: TRBJ2-3
v_gene: TRBV7-9
CDR3nt: TGTGCCAGCAGCGGGGGACTAGCGGGGACCACAGATACGCAGTATTTT
CDR3aa: CASSGGLAGTTDTQYF

d_gene: TRBD2
abundance: .
j_gene: TRBJ2-1
v_gene: TRBV5-1
CDR3nt: TGCGCCAGCAGCGCTACTAGCGGGAGGGCCAGTGAGCAGTTCTTC
CDR3aa: CASSATSGRASEQFF

d_gene: .
abundance: few
j_gene: TRBJ1-1
v_gene: TRBV6-5
CDR3nt: TGTGCCGTCACGGCCCGGGGGACTGAAGCTTTCTTT
CDR3aa: CAVTARGTEAFF

d_gene: .
abundance: .
j_gene: TRBJ2-5
v_gene: TRBV9
CDR3nt: TGTGCCAGCAGCGAGACTGGTCAACAAGAGACCCAGTACTTC
CDR3aa: CASSETGQQETQYF

d_gene: TRBD2
abundance: .
j_gene: TRBJ2-2
v_gene: TRBV30
CDR3nt: TGTGCCTGGAGCGGGACTAGAACCGGGGAGCTGTTTTTT
CDR3aa: CAWSGTRTGELFF

d_gene: TRBD1
abundance: .
j_gene: TRBJ2-2
v_gene: TRBV13
CDR3nt: TGTGCCAGCAGCTTAGAGACAGGGGCCCGCCGCACCGGGGAGCTGTTTTTT
CDR3aa: CASSLETGARRTGELFF

d_gene: .
abundance: .
j_gene: TRBJ1-3
v_gene: TRBV30
CDR3nt: TGTGCCTGGAGTGTTAACTCTGGAAACACCATATATTTT
CDR3aa: CAWSVNSGNTIYF

d_gene: TRBD2
abundance: .
j_gene: TRBJ2-7
v_gene: TRBV6-6
CDR3nt: TGTGCCAGCAGTTACTCGCTAGCGGAGGACGAGCAGTACTTC
CDR3aa: CASSYSLAEDEQYF

d_gene: TRBD2
abundance: .
j_gene: TRBJ2-3
v_gene: TRBV30
CDR3nt: TGTGCCTGGCGAGCGGGAGTGAGCACAGATACGCAGTATTTT
CDR3aa: CAWRAGVSTDTQYF

d_gene: .
abundance: .
j_gene: TRBJ2-6
v_gene: TRBV30
CDR3nt: TGTGCCTGGACTCCCGTCGGTTACTCTGGGGCCAACGTCCTGACTTTC
CDR3aa: CAWTPVGYSGANVLTF

d_gene: .
abundance: few
j_gene: TRBJ1-2
v_gene: TRBV29-1
CDR3nt: TGCAGCGTGGAGCAGGGAGGGTATGGCTACACCTTC
CDR3aa: CSVEQGGYGYTF

d_gene: TRBD1
abundance: .
j_gene: TRBJ2-1
v_gene: TRBV7-3
CDR3nt: TGTGCCAGCAGCACGGGACAGGGGGCCTCCTACAATGAGCAGTTCTTC
CDR3aa: CASSTGQGASYNEQFF

d_gene: TRBD1
abundance: .
j_gene: TRBJ2-1
v_gene: TRBV6-5
CDR3nt: TGTGCCAGCAGTTTAGGACAGGGGGCCCGGGAGCAGTTCTTC
CDR3aa: CASSLGQGAREQFF

d_gene: TRBD2
abundance: .
j_gene: TRBJ2-1
v_gene: TRBV13
CDR3nt: TGTGCCAGCAGCCCTAGCGGGAGGAACATTGACAATGAGCAGTTCTTC
CDR3aa: CASSPSGRNIDNEQFF

d_gene: TRBD2
abundance: few
j_gene: TRBJ2-7
v_gene: TRBV6-6
CDR3nt: TGTGCCAGCAGTCGACTAGCGGGAGCCTACGAGCAGTACTTC
CDR3aa: CASSRLAGAYEQYF

d_gene: TRBD1
abundance: few
j_gene: TRBJ1-2
v_gene: TRBV28
CDR3nt: TGTGCCAGCAGTTTTGGACAGGGGGCGGACTATGGCTACACCTTC
CDR3aa: CASSFGQGADYGYTF

d_gene: TRBD2
abundance: .
j_gene: TRBJ2-6
v_gene: TRBV10-3
CDR3nt: TGTGCCATCAGTGAGTCGATAGCGGGACTAGTTTCTGGGGCCAACGTCCTGACTTTC
CDR3aa: CAISESIAGLVSGANVLTF

d_gene: .
abundance: .
j_gene: TRBJ2-2
v_gene: TRBV30
CDR3nt: TGTGCCTGGAGTGCCCTTAACCCCGTCCAGATTAACACCGGGGAGCTGTTTTTT
CDR3aa: CAWSALNPVQINTGELFF

d_gene: TRBD1
abundance: .
j_gene: TRBJ2-1
v_gene: TRBV7-8
CDR3nt: TGTGCCAGCAGAATGGGACAGGGTTTAGTCTCCTACAATGAGCAGTTCTTC
CDR3aa: CASRMGQGLVSYNEQFF

d_gene: .
abundance: .
j_gene: TRBJ1-3
v_gene: TRBV5-6
CDR3nt: TGTGCCAGCAGCTTGAACTGGTCTGGAAACACCATATATTTT
CDR3aa: CASSLNWSGNTIYF

d_gene: TRBD2
abundance: .
j_gene: TRBJ2-3
v_gene: TRBV7-8
CDR3nt: TGTGCCAGCAGCGGAGCTAGCGGGTGGAGCACAGATACGCAGTATTTT
CDR3aa: CASSGASGWSTDTQYF

d_gene: .
abundance: few
j_gene: TRBJ1-1
v_gene: TRBV13
CDR3nt: TGTGCCAGCATGGGGTGGGGGGGCGGGAACACTGAAGCTTTCTTT
CDR3aa: CASMGWGGGNTEAFF

d_gene: TRBD2
abundance: .
j_gene: TRBJ2-7
v_gene: TRBV6-1
CDR3nt: TGTGCCAGCAGTCCCGGGACTAGTGGCTACGAGCAGTACTTC
CDR3aa: CASSPGTSGYEQYF

d_gene: .
abundance: few
j_gene: TRBJ1-1
v_gene: TRBV28
CDR3nt: TGTGCCAGCAGTTTCCTGGGGCCGGGGAACACTGAAGCTTTCTTT
CDR3aa: CASSFLGPGNTEAFF

d_gene: TRBD2
abundance: .
j_gene: TRBJ2-1
v_gene: TRBV9
CDR3nt: TGTGCCAGCAGCGTAGAACCCGGGACTAGCGGGAGGTACGAGCAGTTCTTC
CDR3aa: CASSVEPGTSGRYEQFF

d_gene: TRBD1
abundance: .
j_gene: TRBJ1-1
v_gene: TRBV7-9
CDR3nt: TGTGCCAGCAGTTTTACAGGGGCTGAAGCTTTCTTT
CDR3aa: CASSFTGAEAFF

d_gene: .
abundance: .
j_gene: TRBJ2-5
v_gene: TRBV30
CDR3nt: TGTGCCTGGGGGGGGAGAGCCCAGTACTTC
CDR3aa: CAWGGRAQYF

d_gene: .
abundance: .
j_gene: TRBJ2-2
v_gene: TRBV5-1
CDR3nt: TGCGCCAGCAGCAAGAGGACAAACACCGGGGAGCTGTTTTTT
CDR3aa: CASSKRTNTGELFF

d_gene: .
abundance: .
j_gene: TRBJ2-3
v_gene: TRBV27
CDR3nt: TGTGCCAGCAGTTTATCGAGACTTCAAGATACGCAGTATTTT
CDR3aa: CASSLSRLQDTQYF

d_gene: TRBD2
abundance: .
j_gene: TRBJ2-1
v_gene: TRBV5-1
CDR3nt: TGCGCCAGCAGCTTGTTTGCTAGCGGGAGGACCTCCTACAATGAGCAGTTCTTC
CDR3aa: CASSLFASGRTSYNEQFF

d_gene: .
abundance: .
j_gene: TRBJ2-7
v_gene: TRBV5-1
CDR3nt: TGCGCCAGCAGCTCGCGAACACAGGCCAGCTCCTACGAGCAGTACTTC
CDR3aa: CASSSRTQASSYEQYF

d_gene: .
abundance: .
j_gene: TRBJ1-5
v_gene: TRBV6-1
CDR3nt: TGTGCCAGCAGTGAATTAGGACATCTGTATCAGCCCCAGCATTTT
CDR3aa: CASSELGHLYQPQHF

d_gene: .
abundance: .
j_gene: TRBJ1-5
v_gene: TRBV19
CDR3nt: TGTGCCAGTAGTATCGGAGGACAGCCCCAGCATTTT
CDR3aa: CASSIGGQPQHF

d_gene: TRBD2
abundance: once
j_gene: TRBJ2-3
v_gene: TRBV5-1
CDR3nt: TGCGCCAGCAGCTTCCTTCCTAGCGGGTTTGCAGATACGCAGTATTTT
CDR3aa: CASSFLPSGFADTQYF

d_gene: TRBD2
abundance: .
j_gene: TRBJ2-2
v_gene: TRBV9
CDR3nt: TGTGCCAGCAGGGGGACTAGCGGGAGGGACACCGGGGAGCTGTTTTTT
CDR3aa: CASRGTSGRDTGELFF